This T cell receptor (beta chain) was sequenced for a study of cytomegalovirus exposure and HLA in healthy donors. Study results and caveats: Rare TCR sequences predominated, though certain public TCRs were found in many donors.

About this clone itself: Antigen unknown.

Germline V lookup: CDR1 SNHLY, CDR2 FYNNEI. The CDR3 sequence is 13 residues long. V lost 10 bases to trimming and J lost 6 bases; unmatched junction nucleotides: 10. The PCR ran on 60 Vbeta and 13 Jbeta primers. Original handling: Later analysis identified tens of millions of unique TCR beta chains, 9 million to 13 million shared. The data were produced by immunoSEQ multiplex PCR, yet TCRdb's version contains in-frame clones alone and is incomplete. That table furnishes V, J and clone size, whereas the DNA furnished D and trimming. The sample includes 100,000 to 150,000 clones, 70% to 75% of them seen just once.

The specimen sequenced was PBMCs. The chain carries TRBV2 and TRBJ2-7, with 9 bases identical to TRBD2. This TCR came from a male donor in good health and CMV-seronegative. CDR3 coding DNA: TGTGCCATTCCAGCGGGAGGCCTGGGCGAGCAGTACTTC. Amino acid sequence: CAIPAGGLGEQYF. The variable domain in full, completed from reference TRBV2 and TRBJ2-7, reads EPEVTQTPSHQVTQMGQEVILRCVPISNHLYFYWYRQILGQKVEFLVSFYNNEISEKSEIFDDQFSVERPDGSNFTLKIRSTKLEDSAMYFCAIPAGGLGEQYFGPGTRLTVT.